This TCR beta chain derives from a study of neurological immune-mediated disorders. Study observations and caveats: HTLV-1-associated myelopathy showed the most TCR clonal expansion; multiple sclerosis the least, below healthy controls. Because no CDR3 amino acid sequences were shared across subjects by expanded clones, private repertoires were suggested in all groups.

As for the cDNA, it was generated by 5'RACE with 10-nucleotide random UMIs. TCRdb independently ran MiXCR on the 5' RACE reads; one entry per CDR3 protein. The repertoire holds 74,000 or so distinct CDR3 sequences, with about 9% as singletons. This clonotype was recorded at least ten times. Antigen: not known. Unsorted libraries were prepared from 2 million PBMCs that had been stored at -80 C. Sequencing was carried out using PBMCs. This TCR derives from a man aged 50 or older in good health.

Here the CDR3 reads CASSYLTSGLHNEQFF. The CDR3 coding sequence is TGTGCCAGCAGTTATCTAACTAGCGGGCTCCACAATGAGCAGTTCTTC. The chain carries TRBV12-3 or TRBV12-4 and TRBJ2-1; 9 bases line up with TRBD2. The CDR3 length is 16 residues. V lost 4 bases, J lost 5 bases, and 9 bases stayed unmatched.